The entry below gives a single T cell receptor (beta chain) sequence along with its context. This sample is drawn from a study of blood T cell repertoires in COVID-19. Sequencing used immunoSEQ multiplex PCR; TCRdb keeps in-frame clones, though not all of them. The repertoire holds some 260,000 clones, with roughly 88% as singletons. J lost 7 bases, V lost 6 bases, and 6 bases had no gene match. There are 14 residues in the CDR3. The germline V gene encodes CDR1 MGHDK and CDR2 SYGVNS. The specimen was peripheral blood. The receptor comes from an older woman with COVID-19, enrolled during active disease. The rearrangement uses TRBV25-1 and TRBJ1-6; the match to TRBD1 covers 7 bases. CDR3 nucleotides: TGTGCCAGCAGGGACGGGACAGCAAATTCACCCCTCCACTTT. It codes for CASRDGTANSPLHF.